This entry features one T cell receptor (beta chain) sequence. No antigen is known for it. The sample belongs to a study of cytomegalovirus exposure and HLA in healthy donors. For the study at large: When 300 to 400 donors were genotyped, more than 70% of them were found to fall in the Caucasian-associated ancestry cluster.

The PCR had 60 Vbeta and 13 Jbeta primers. The method was immunoSEQ multiplex PCR; TCRdb's version includes in-frame clones alone and lacks a portion of them. The table has about 190,000 clones, under 80% seen once; the top ten hold about 4.8%. The CDR3 has 13 residues. Germline V gene sequence: CDR1 MNHNY, CDR2 SVGAGI (reference sequence). V was clipped by 0 bases and J by 4 bases, with 4 bases between them. The study's findings and limits: In vitro work confirmed that a few CMV-associated chains recognize CMV antigens.

Source material: PBMCs. The receptor comes from a man aged 25 to 40 in good health and CMV-seropositive. The chain uses TRBV6-6 and TRBJ2-1; D is ambiguous. CDR3 coding DNA: TGTGCCAGCAGTTACTCAGAGTACAATGAGCAGTTCTTC. Protein sequence: CASSYSEYNEQFF.